The clone carrying this T cell receptor (beta chain) was seen a handful of times. As yet, its antigen is unknown. ViraFEST used viral peptide pools to expand antigen-specific CD4+ T cells before sequencing. Isolating CD4+ T cells followed roughly ten days of culture. Participants each got two BNT162b2 or mRNA-1273 vaccine doses. Having tested negative for nucleocapsid antibodies, the vaccine recipients showed no prior SARS-CoV-2 infection. This sample is part of a study of vaccination effects on CD4 cells after COVID-19. The wider study: Post-vaccine sampling occurred a median 72 days after the second dose. General study findings and limits: Substantial clonal contraction characterized both infection- and vaccine-induced clones late after vaccination.

J was trimmed by 4 bases and V by 2 bases; bases with no gene match: 9. Looked up from germline, CDR1 is MGHRA and CDR2 is YSYEKL. CDR3 length: 17 residues. Generated by immunoSEQ multiplex PCR, the TCRdb table keeps only in-frame clones and is missing some. This table has approximately 74,000 clones, around 74% appearing once. The sample was CD4+ T cells from PBMCs cultured with HCoV-OC43 spike peptides, taken after COVID-19 vaccination. Documented subset: HCoV-OC43 spike overlapping peptide pool stimulation. This sequence originates from a human donor who received a COVID-19 vaccine. The V call is TRBV4-1, the J call TRBJ2-3; 10 nucleotides match TRBD2. The CDR3 is CASSQSGAGGRADTQYF. The CDR3 DNA follows: TGCGCCAGCAGCCAATCCGGAGCGGGGGGGCGCGCAGATACGCAGTATTTT.